The 11 T cell receptor beta chains listed next were all sequenced from one sample in a study of T-cell memory formation after mild COVID-19. MiXCR, applied by TCRdb to the 5' RACE reads, yields one record per CDR3 protein. The table records some 290,000 distinct CDR3 sequences, 15% to 20% of them present only once. What was sequenced was PBMCs or a T cell subset sorted from them (not recorded which). These receptors were collected from a young man who had mild COVID-19 (a few samples of this study predate the infection). Cell type and time point are not known.

This clonotype was seen a few times. The V gene is TRBV5-1, the J gene TRBJ1-2, with 12 bases fitting TRBD1. The germline V gene has CDR1 SGHRS and CDR2 YFSETQ. The CDR3 is 15 amino acids. V shed 4 bases, J shed 6 bases, and the junction held 7 bases outside the gene matches. The CDR3 region is CASSVPGQGANGYTF. In DNA form, the CDR3 reads TGCGCCAGCAGCGTACCGGGACAGGGGGCGAATGGCTACACCTTC.

V usage is TRBV4-3 and J usage is TRBJ2-3; no firm D call. The CDR3 has 16 amino acids. V was pared by 1 base and J by 3 bases, with 14 bases between. Germline CDR1 LGHNA, CDR2 YSLEER. CDR3 residues: CASSQVGQLRTDTQYF. CDR3 coding DNA: TGCGCCAGCAGCCAAGTTGGGCAGCTTCGGACAGATACGCAGTATTTT.

The chain links TRBV7-9 to TRBJ2-5, with D unclear. The CDR3 loop spans 14 amino acids. CDR1 is SEHNR and CDR2 is FQNEAQ in the germline V gene (reference sequence). With 3 bases removed from V and 0 bases from J, the gap between germline ends came to 8 bases. CDR3 sequence: CASSLRQHQETQYF. The CDR3 DNA sequence: TGTGCCAGCAGCTTGCGCCAGCACCAAGAGACCCAGTACTTC.

The chain has TRBV7-9 and TRBJ1-1; no reliable D call. Between the trimmed V and J ends, which lost 7 bases and 4 bases, there was a span of 10 bases. This CDR3 is built from 12 residues. Germline V gene data show CDR1 as SEHNR and CDR2 as FQNEAQ (reference sequence). CDR3 in amino acids: CASTVMGTEAFF. The CDR3 region has the DNA TGTGCCAGCACGGTTATGGGCACTGAAGCTTTCTTT.

The chain is built from TRBV19 and TRBJ1-2; D is undetermined. The V end was cut by 1 base, the J end by 9 bases, with 9 bases between. The CDR3 has 12 amino acids. Germline V gives CDR1 LNHDA, CDR2 SQIVND (reference sequence). The CDR3 here is CASSIGEGSYTF. The CDR3 region has the DNA TGTGCCAGTAGTATAGGAGAAGGGAGCTACACCTTC.

This clonotype has ten or more counts. The chain uses TRBV5-1 and TRBJ1-1, with TRBD1 as a possible D gene (6 bases). Trimming stripped 3 bases from V and 2 bases from J, with 8 bases between. Per the germline V gene, CDR1 is SGHRS and CDR2 is YFSETQ. This CDR3 is built from 13 residues. For the CDR3, the DNA is TGCGCCAGCAGCTCGGACAGCAACACTGAAGCTTTCTTT. It yields the protein CASSSDSNTEAFF.

This clonotype has more than one count but fewer than ten. This chain uses TRBV6-1 with TRBJ2-6, with D tentatively TRBD1 or TRBD2 (5 bases each). CDR1 is MNHNS and CDR2 is SASEGT in the germline V gene. V was clipped by 5 bases and J by 0 bases, with 17 bases between them. This CDR3 spans 18 amino acids. Here the CDR3 DNA reads TGTGCCAGCAGTCTACTCAGGGAGCTGGGCTCTGGGGCCAACGTCCTGACTTTC. Translating gives CASSLLRELGSGANVLTF.

CDR3 coding DNA: TGTGCAAGTCGCTTAGTGGCGGCGCAGTACGTC. Residues: CASRLVAAQYV. This sequence joins TRBV12-2 and TRBJ2-7. TRBV12-2 is deemed a pseudogene. The CDR3 is 11 residues long.

This clonotype was observed a few times. The chain employs TRBV5-1 and TRBJ2-5, with TRBD2 matching 15 bases. CDR3 length: 19 amino acids. Germline V gives CDR1 SGHRS, CDR2 YFSETQ. Losses at the gene ends were 1 base for V and 5 bases for J; bases not matched to a gene: 12. CDR3 DNA sequence: TGCGCCAGCAGCTTGTACCCTACCGGGACTAGCGGGGGGTTGGAGACCCAGTACTTC. It is translated as CASSLYPTGTSGGLETQYF. Variable domain in full (rest from reference TRBV5-1 and TRBJ2-5): KAGVTQTPRYLIKTRGQQVTLSCSPISGHRSVSWYQQTPGQGLQFLFEYFSETQRNKGNFPGRFSGRQFSNSRSEMNVSTLELGDSALYLCASSLYPTGTSGGLETQYFGPGTRLLVL.

The chain recombines TRBV5-6 with TRBJ1-2; D call uncertain. Germline assignment: CDR1 SGHDT and CDR2 YYEEEE. V was pared by 0 bases and J by 4 bases, with 10 bases between. The CDR3 is 14 residues long. The CDR3 coding sequence is TGTGCCAGCAGCTTGGAAATGACCCCCTATGGCTACACCTTC. Its protein is CASSLEMTPYGYTF.

This rearrangement joins TRBV20-1 to TRBJ1-1, with a possible D match to TRBD1 (6 bases). The V gene lost 5 bases and the J gene lost 3 bases, with 16 bases spanning the gap. The germline V gene has CDR1 DFQATT and CDR2 SNEGSKA (reference sequence). The CDR3 extends over 14 amino acids. CDR3 in amino acids: CSALTGNMDTEAFF. Written as DNA, the CDR3 is TGCAGTGCTTTAACAGGGAATATGGACACTGAAGCTTTCTTT.